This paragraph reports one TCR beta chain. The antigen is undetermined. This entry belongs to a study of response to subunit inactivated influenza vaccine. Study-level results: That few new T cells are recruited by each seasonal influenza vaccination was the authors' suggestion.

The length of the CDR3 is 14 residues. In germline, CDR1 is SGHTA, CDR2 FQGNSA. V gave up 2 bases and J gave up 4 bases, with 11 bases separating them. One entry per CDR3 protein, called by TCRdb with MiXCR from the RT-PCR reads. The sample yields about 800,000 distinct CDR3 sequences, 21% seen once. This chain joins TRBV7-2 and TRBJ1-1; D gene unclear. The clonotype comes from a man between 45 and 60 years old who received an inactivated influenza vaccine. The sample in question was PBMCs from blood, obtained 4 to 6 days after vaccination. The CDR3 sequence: CASSLNPAGTEAFF. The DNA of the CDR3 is TGTGCCAGCAGCTTAAACCCAGCGGGCACTGAAGCTTTCTTT.